These 20 T cell receptor beta chains came from one sample sequenced in a study of T cells in Graves' hyperthyroidism and ophthalmopathy. The source material, RNA transcripts, was used to amplify TCR beta CDR3 regions. A first-round RT-PCR of the TCR CDR3 used the HTBI primer set. TCRdb itself ran the multiplex PCR reads through MiXCR, one entry per CDR3 protein. The table records some 180,000 distinct CDR3 sequences, roughly a sixth of them present only once. Sequencing used blood. These receptors originate from a woman aged 45 to 65 with Graves' hyperthyroidism.

A few counts support this clonotype. The rearrangement uses TRBV5-5 and TRBJ1-2; D remains unclear. Germline CDR1 reads SGHKS; CDR2 reads YYEKEE (reference sequence). The germline V and J ends were trimmed by 0 bases and 4 bases, with 19 bases remaining between them. The CDR3 spans 17 residues. CDR3 coding DNA: TGTGCCAGCAGCTTGGCCTCAGGACTCCAAGGCGGCTATGGCTACACCTTC. Amino acid sequence: CASSLASGLQGGYGYTF.

This clonotype was detected only a few times. The chain carries TRBV20-1 and TRBJ2-3, with 7 bases that match TRBD2. The CDR3 covers 14 residues. Per germline, CDR1 DFQATT and CDR2 SNEGSKA (reference sequence). The trim removed 6 bases at V and 6 bases at J, leaving 12 bases unmatched. This CDR3 reads CSARDYAFLDTQYF. The CDR3 nucleotides are TGCAGTGCCCGGGACTACGCTTTTCTTGATACGCAGTATTTT.

The chain combines TRBV27 with TRBJ2-7; 7 bases align to TRBD1. Germline-derived CDR1 and CDR2 are MNHEY and SMNVEV (reference sequence). With V trimmed by 3 bases and J by 5 bases, 7 bases remained unmatched. This CDR3 comprises 14 residues. As DNA, the CDR3 is TGTGCCAGCAGTTTTAACAGGGGCAACCACGAGCAGTACTTC. This codes for CASSFNRGNHEQYF.

This clonotype was found many times. This rearrangement joins TRBV3-1 to TRBJ2-1; 7 bases match TRBD1. V lost 0 bases, J lost 5 bases, and 4 bases stayed unmatched. The CDR3 has 15 amino acids. CDR1 is LGHDT and CDR2 is YNNKEL in the germline V gene (reference sequence). The CDR3 loop reads CASSQETGFDNEQFF. In DNA form, the CDR3 reads TGTGCCAGCAGCCAAGAGACAGGGTTTGACAATGAGCAGTTCTTC.

This clonotype was detected only a few times. The CDR3 sequence: CASRRTATNEKLFF. Here the CDR3 DNA reads TGTGCCAGCAGGCGGACAGCAACTAATGAAAAACTGTTTTTT. J is TRBJ1-4 and V is TRBV6-1, with a tentative D call TRBD1 (6 bases). Germline V gene lookup returns CDR1 MNHNS and CDR2 SASEGT. This CDR3 contains 14 residues. V was pared by 6 bases and J by 0 bases, with 8 bases between.

This clonotype has a count of ten or more. The chain recombines TRBV11-2 with TRBJ2-5; possible D gene TRBD1, 6 bases. CDR1 is SGHAT, CDR2 FQNNGV, per germline. Trimming stripped 5 bases from V and 4 bases from J, with 14 bases between. The CDR3 has 14 residues. CDR3 protein: CASSPNRVSETQYF. The CDR3 DNA is TGTGCCAGCAGCCCGAACAGGGTATCAGAGACCCAGTACTTC.

This clonotype was counted at least ten times. The genes are TRBV6-6 and TRBJ1-4; D unresolved. V lost 0 bases, J lost 10 bases, and 9 bases lay in between. This CDR3 is 13 amino acids long. CDR1 is MNHNY and CDR2 is SVGAGI in the germline V gene (reference sequence). CDR3 bases: TGTGCCAGCAGTTACTCTAACCGGGGAAAACTGTTTTTT. Translating gives CASSYSNRGKLFF.

Remarks on this clonotype: One end of the junction varies from germline; a read error may be responsible. The V call is TRBV27, the J call TRBJ2-2, with D possibly TRBD2 on 6 matching bases. Germline CDR1 is MNHEY and CDR2 is SMNVEV (reference sequence). This CDR3 has 14 residues. DNA of the CDR3: TGTGCCAGCAGTTTAGATTGGATGGGCGGGGAGCTGGTTTTT. This sequence encodes CASSLDWMGGELVF.

The sample holds one count of this clonotype. This may stem from a read error, because a much larger clone lies one nucleotide away. This chain links TRBV11-2 with TRBJ1-6; unclear D gene. The CDR3 has 15 amino acids. V lost 5 bases and J 6 bases, leaving 14 bases between the germline ends. CDR1 SGHAT and CDR2 FQNNGV come from the germline V gene. The CDR3 coding sequence is TGTGCCAGCAGCGCAGGACGGGGTTTTAATTCACCCCTCCACTTT. Protein sequence: CASSAGRGFNSPLHF.

The rearrangement links TRBV11-3 to TRBJ2-1; 13 nucleotides match TRBD2. The V gene end was trimmed by 5 bases and the J gene end by 9 bases; junction bases not matched to a gene: 7. The CDR3 has 15 amino acids. In germline, CDR1 is SGHNT, CDR2 YENEEA. CDR3 region: CASSQGTSGILEQFF. Written as DNA, the CDR3 is TGTGCCAGCAGCCAGGGGACTAGCGGGATTCTTGAGCAGTTCTTC. Using reference TRBV11-3 and TRBJ2-1 for the parts outside the CDR3, the full variable domain is EAGVVQSPRYKIIEKKQPVAFWCNPISGHNTLYWYLQNLGQGPELLIRYENEEAVDDSQLPKDRFSAERLKGVDSTLKIQPAELGDSAVYLCASSQGTSGILEQFFGPGTRLTVL.

This clonotype was counted ten times or more. The chain uses TRBV29-1 and TRBJ2-7; 7 bases match TRBD1. After removal of 7 bases from V and 2 bases from J, the junction contained 2 bases not matched to a gene. Germline CDR1 and CDR2: SQVTM and ANQGSEA. The CDR3 consists of 11 residues. The CDR3 region has the DNA TGCAGCGCGGGGACAGCCTACGAGCAGTACTTC. Its translation: CSAGTAYEQYF.

This clonotype has ten or more counts. CDR3 coding DNA: TGTGCCAACAATGACCCCGAACGCGGCTACACCTTC. Its protein is CANNDPERGYTF. This sequence joins TRBV28 and TRBJ1-2; no clear D gene. The ends were cut back, 10 bases at V and 8 bases at J, with 17 bases in the middle. There are 12 residues in the CDR3. The germline V gene encodes CDR1 MDHEN and CDR2 SYDVKM.

This clonotype was found many times. This sequence joins TRBV18 and TRBJ2-7; possibly TRBD1 for D (6 bases). This CDR3 comprises 12 residues. The ends were cut back, 2 bases at V and 7 bases at J, with 9 bases in the middle. The V gene's germline CDR1 is KGHSH and CDR2 LQKENI. Here the CDR3 reads CASSPGQFEQYF. The CDR3 DNA reads as TGTGCCAGCTCACCAGGACAGTTTGAGCAGTACTTC.

This clonotype has at least ten counts. This chain joins TRBV2 and TRBJ1-5; D gene unclear. CDR3 length equals 13 residues. Germline CDR1 is SNHLY and CDR2 is FYNNEI. V lost 7 bases, J lost 3 bases, and 10 bases lay in between. The CDR3 DNA sequence: TGTGCCAGCACCCAGGATCACAATCAGCCCCAGCATTTT. It is translated as CASTQDHNQPQHF.

This clonotype has just a few counts. The chain joins TRBV28 to TRBJ1-4; no reliable D call. The germline V gene has CDR1 MDHEN and CDR2 SYDVKM. The CDR3 covers 16 residues. Between the trimmed V and J ends, which lost 4 bases and 2 bases, there was a span of 14 bases. In nucleotides, the CDR3 is TGTGCCAGCAGTTCTATTCCTCTGGGGACTAATGAAAAACTGTTTTTT. Translated: CASSSIPLGTNEKLFF.

This clonotype occurred many times. The chain carries TRBV30 and TRBJ2-7, with D hard to call. V lost 5 bases to trimming and J lost 2 bases, with 10 bases between them. The V gene's germline CDR1 is GTSNPN and CDR2 SVGIG (reference sequence). The CDR3 extends over 12 amino acids. The CDR3 nucleotides are TGTGCCTGGGCGAGAGACACCTACGAGCAGTACTTC. Encoded protein: CAWARDTYEQYF.

This clonotype was observed at least ten times. This rearrangement joins TRBV3-1 to TRBJ2-1, with a possible D match to TRBD2 (6 bases). The CDR3 spans 17 residues. The germline V gene encodes CDR1 LGHDT and CDR2 YNNKEL (reference sequence). The ends were cut back, 0 bases at V and 3 bases at J, with 15 bases in the middle. In nucleotides, the CDR3 is TGTGCCAGCAGCCAAGAGAAAGGCGGGATTATCTACAATGAGCAGTTCTTC. Amino acid sequence: CASSQEKGGIIYNEQFF.

This clonotype has a count of ten or more. The chain employs TRBV28 and TRBJ1-2; 7 nucleotides match TRBD1. This CDR3 spans 14 amino acids. V was clipped by 3 bases and J by 0 bases; unmatched bases: 1. CDR1 is MDHEN, CDR2 SYDVKM, per germline. The chain's CDR3 is CASSFGTANYGYTF. CDR3 DNA: TGTGCCAGCAGTTTTGGGACAGCTAACTATGGCTACACCTTC.

The table lists this clonotype with many counts. The chain couples TRBV24-1 to TRBJ2-3; TRBD2 matches 7 bases. Trimming cost V 3 bases and J 2 bases; bases outside gene matches: 7. This CDR3 region has 16 residues. CDR1 is KGHDR, CDR2 SFDVKD, per germline. The CDR3 sequence: CATSDIGAGFTDTQYF. CDR3 in DNA: TGTGCCACCAGTGATATAGGAGCGGGATTCACAGATACGCAGTATTTT.

In this sample, this clonotype turned up once. This chain connects TRBV15 to TRBJ2-2, with D tentatively TRBD1 (6 bases). The V gene lost 4 bases and the J gene lost 2 bases, with 14 bases spanning the gap. This CDR3 has 16 residues. The germline CDR1 and CDR2 sequences are LNHNV and YYDKDF (reference sequence). The DNA for the CDR3 is TGTGCCACCAGCAATCCAGTACAGGGAAACACCGGGGAGCTGTTTTTT. Its protein is CATSNPVQGNTGELFF. Using reference TRBV15 and TRBJ2-2 for the parts outside the CDR3, the full variable domain is DAMVIQNPRYQVTQFGKPVTLSCSQTLNHNVMYWYQQKSSQAPKLLFHYYDKDFNNEADTPDNFQSRRPNTSFCFLDIRSPGLGDTAMYLCATSNPVQGNTGELFFGEGSRLTVL.